The 32 T cell receptor beta chains listed next were all sequenced from one sample in a study of blood T cell repertoires in COVID-19 (dated by TCRdb to about 2020). The library was made by the immunoSEQ multiplex PCR assay. Not all clones reach the TCRdb copy of this immuneACCESS table, which keeps in-frame sequences only. Checked studies attribute under half of the gap to unresolved V genes and leave the rest unexplained. The sample profile shows 250,000 to 300,000 clones; around 85% of them were found once. Of the sample, around 12% falls within the top ten clones. Material: peripheral blood. The receptors originated from a woman in her twenties or thirties with COVID-19, enrolled during active disease.

CDR3 residues: CASSPGQGAETQYF. The CDR3 nucleotides are TGCGCCAGCAGCCCGGGACAGGGGGCAGAGACCCAGTACTTC. This sequence joins TRBV5-1 and TRBJ2-5; 12 nucleotides line up with TRBD1. Germline CDR1 and CDR2: SGHRS and YFSETQ. With 4 bases clipped from V and 4 bases from J, the junction kept 2 bases outside the gene matches. CDR3 length equals 14 residues.

This sequence joins TRBV5-6 and TRBJ2-7; D is undetermined. Deletions cut 0 bases from V and 6 bases from J, with 10 bases between. The CDR3 runs 13 residues. From germline, CDR1 is SGHDT and CDR2 YYEEEE. The CDR3 loop reads CASSLVRSGEQYF. In DNA, the CDR3 is TGTGCCAGCAGCTTGGTACGGTCGGGCGAGCAGTACTTC.

The chain employs TRBV11-3 and TRBJ2-3, with 9 bases identical to TRBD2. The germline V gene has CDR1 SGHNT and CDR2 YENEEA. V shed 0 bases, J shed 7 bases, and the junction held 11 bases outside the gene matches. CDR3 length: 17 residues. DNA of the CDR3: TGTGCCAGCAGCTTAGAGCTGGGACTAGCTGACGTCTATACGCAGTATTTT. Its translation is CASSLELGLADVYTQYF.

The chain carries TRBV5-6 and TRBJ2-7; TRBD1 is a possible D gene (6 bases). V was clipped by 1 base and J by 2 bases, with 16 bases between them. The germline V gene encodes CDR1 SGHDT and CDR2 YYEEEE. This CDR3 has 16 amino acids. As DNA, the CDR3 is TGTGCCAGCAGCTTGACAGGGCCAGAGATAACCTACGAGCAGTACTTC. This codes for CASSLTGPEITYEQYF. Filled out from reference TRBV5-6 and TRBJ2-7, the complete variable domain reads DAGVTQSPTHLIKTRGQQVTLRCSPKSGHDTVSWYQQALGQGPQFIFQYYEEEERQRGNFPDRFSGHQFPNYSSELNVNALLLGDSALYLCASSLTGPEITYEQYFGPGTRLTVT.

In this sample, this clone turned up a few times. The V gene is TRBV5-1, the J gene TRBJ2-5; 7 positions agree with TRBD1. V dropped 5 bases and J dropped 2; count of bases not matched to a gene: 6. The CDR3 is 14 residues long. The germline V gene encodes CDR1 SGHRS and CDR2 YFSETQ. The CDR3 loop reads CASSMGTAQETQYF. The DNA for the CDR3 is TGCGCCAGCAGTATGGGGACAGCTCAAGAGACCCAGTACTTC.

This chain links TRBV2 with TRBJ2-3; 11 bases fit TRBD2. CDR1 is SNHLY and CDR2 is FYNNEI in the germline V gene. The V segment lost 8 bases and the J segment 5 bases; nucleotides outside the gene matches: 9. The CDR3 loop spans 15 amino acids. The CDR3: CASVWGSGGEDTQYF. The CDR3 DNA follows: TGTGCCAGCGTCTGGGGTAGCGGGGGGGAAGATACGCAGTATTTT. The whole variable domain, filled in from reference TRBV2 and TRBJ2-3, reads EPEVTQTPSHQVTQMGQEVILRCVPISNHLYFYWYRQILGQKVEFLVSFYNNEISEKSEIFDDQFSVERPDGSNFTLKIRSTKLEDSAMYFCASVWGSGGEDTQYFGPGTRLTVL.

The gene calls are TRBV13 and TRBJ2-3; D perhaps matches TRBD2 (5 bases). The germline CDR1 and CDR2 sequences are PRHDT and FYEKMQ (reference sequence). V lost 3 bases and J lost 0, with 16 bases in between. The CDR3 has 17 residues. DNA of the CDR3: TGTGCCAGCAGCTTCCCGGGAACCGGCGGAAGCACAGATACGCAGTATTTT. Amino acid sequence: CASSFPGTGGSTDTQYF.

J is TRBJ1-6 and V is TRBV30, with D tentatively TRBD1 (5 bases). V shed 3 bases and J shed 6 bases, with 9 bases lying between them. There are 13 residues in the CDR3. CDR1 and CDR2 (germline): GTSNPN, SVGIG (reference sequence). The chain's CDR3 is CAWSQGGNSPLHF. The CDR3 nucleotides are TGTGCCTGGAGCCAGGGAGGTAATTCACCCCTCCACTTT.

V gene TRBV2 combines with J gene TRBJ2-3; 11 nucleotides agree with TRBD2. Germline V gene sequence: CDR1 SNHLY, CDR2 FYNNEI. V shed 4 bases, J shed 8 bases, and the junction held 8 bases outside the gene matches. This CDR3 region has 15 residues. The CDR3 nucleotides are TGTGCCAGCAGTGCGGATAGCGGGGGGGCGGGTACGCAGTATTTT. Encoded protein: CASSADSGGAGTQYF.

This clone was detected a few times. V is TRBV5-1 and J is TRBJ2-7, with 10 bases identical to TRBD2. The V gene end was trimmed by 4 bases and the J gene end by 0 bases; junction bases not matched to a gene: 4. The V gene's germline CDR1 is SGHRS and CDR2 YFSETQ. The CDR3 has 15 residues. CDR3 sequence (DNA): TGCGCCAGCAGCGAAGCGGGGGGGCGCTCCTACGAGCAGTACTTC. Amino acids: CASSEAGGRSYEQYF. Complete variable domain (other parts from reference TRBV5-1 and TRBJ2-7): KAGVTQTPRYLIKTRGQQVTLSCSPISGHRSVSWYQQTPGQGLQFLFEYFSETQRNKGNFPGRFSGRQFSNSRSEMNVSTLELGDSALYLCASSEAGGRSYEQYFGPGTRLTVT.

The rearrangement joins TRBV28 to TRBJ2-5; 8 bases match TRBD2. Germline trimming cut 5 bases from V and 0 bases from J; bases unmatched to any gene: 14. Germline CDR1 reads MDHEN; CDR2 reads SYDVKM. The CDR3 is 18 amino acids. Written as DNA, the CDR3 is TGTGCCAGCAGTCACGGGTTTATAGCGGGGAGATACCAAGAGACCCAGTACTTC. It encodes CASSHGFIAGRYQETQYF.

This chain connects TRBV3-1 (or the pseudogene TRBV3-2) to TRBJ2-5, with TRBD2 identical over 12 bases. This CDR3 has 19 amino acids. Per germline, CDR1 LGHDT and CDR2 YNNKEL (reference sequence). V shed 4 bases, J shed 2 bases, and the junction held 14 bases outside the gene matches. As DNA, the CDR3 is TGTGCCAGCAGCCCCCCCTGGGCCCAACTAGCGGGGGGTCAAGAGACCCAGTACTTC. Its protein is CASSPPWAQLAGGQETQYF.

V usage is TRBV19 and J usage is TRBJ1-1; D unresolved. V lost 4 bases to trimming and J lost 1 base, with 7 bases between them. In germline, CDR1 is LNHDA, CDR2 SQIVND (reference sequence). This CDR3 has 13 residues. The CDR3 nucleotides read TGTGCCAGTAGTAGGCGGTCGAACACTGAAGCTTTCTTT. Translation: CASSRRSNTEAFF.

The rearrangement links TRBV5-4 to TRBJ2-5; 7 bases are a match to TRBD2. The J segment lost 1 base and the V segment lost 0 bases, leaving 3 bases of the junction unmatched. The V gene's germline CDR1 is SGHNT and CDR2 YYREEE (reference sequence). The CDR3 loop spans 15 amino acids. The DNA for the CDR3 is TGTGCCAGCAGCTTGGCGTCGGGGGGCCAAGAGACCCAGTACTTC. This gives the protein CASSLASGGQETQYF.

The V call is TRBV30, the J call TRBJ2-1, with TRBD1 matching over 8 bases. Losses at the gene ends were 5 bases for V and 5 bases for J; bases not matched to a gene: 8. Germline CDR1 and CDR2: GTSNPN and SVGIG (reference sequence). The CDR3 spans 14 residues. The CDR3 nucleotides read TGTGCCTGGCGCCGACAGGGGCTAAACAATGAGCAGTTCTTC. It encodes CAWRRQGLNNEQFF.

V gene TRBV19 combines with J gene TRBJ2-3; 7 bases line up with TRBD1. Unmatched junction bases numbered 8, after V lost 6 bases and J lost 2 bases. Germline CDR1 reads LNHDA; CDR2 reads SQIVND (reference sequence). This CDR3 comprises 15 residues. CDR3 sequence reads: CASRMTGPSTDTQYF. CDR3 sequence (DNA): TGTGCCAGTAGGATGACAGGGCCTTCCACAGATACGCAGTATTTT.

The chain combines TRBV15 with TRBJ1-4; 7 positions match TRBD1. Germline CDR1 LNHNV, CDR2 YYDKDF (reference sequence). The CDR3 runs to 18 residues. Germline trimming cut 0 bases from V and 7 bases from J; bases unmatched to any gene: 14. The CDR3, as DNA: TGTGCCACCAGCAGAGATACCCCTGAACAGGGGCGAGGTGAAAAACTGTTTTTT. This sequence encodes CATSRDTPEQGRGEKLFF. The whole variable domain, remainder taken from reference TRBV15 and TRBJ1-4, is DAMVIQNPRYQVTQFGKPVTLSCSQTLNHNVMYWYQQKSSQAPKLLFHYYDKDFNNEADTPDNFQSRRPNTSFCFLDIRSPGLGDTAMYLCATSRDTPEQGRGEKLFFGSGTQLSVL.

This chain links TRBV19 with TRBJ2-5; 13 positions match TRBD2. V lost 10 bases to trimming and J lost 8 bases; unmatched junction nucleotides: 10. Germline CDR1 and CDR2: LNHDA and SQIVND (reference sequence). The CDR3 extends over 14 amino acids. The CDR3 DNA is TGTGCCACAAGGACTAGCGGGGGTTCAGGCACCCAGTACTTC. Encoded protein: CATRTSGGSGTQYF. The full variable domain, completed using reference TRBV19 and TRBJ2-5, is DGGITQSPKYLFRKEGQNVTLSCEQNLNHDAMYWYRQDPGQGLRLIYYSQIVNDFQKGDIAEGYSVSREKKESFPLTVTSAQKNPTAFYLCATRTSGGSGTQYFGPGTRLLVL.

In the case of this clone: Here the CDR3 omits its conserved ending phenylalanine or tryptophan, so a read error is the likely source. No DNA is shown, since the ends of the CDR3 on it are uncertain; the CDR3 is the one TCRdb lists. V gene TRBV24-1 combines with J gene TRBJ2-3; the table's D gene call, TRBD2, was not cross checked with the DNA. The CDR3 extends over 12 residues, inclusive of both ends. The germline CDR1 and CDR2 sequences are KGHDR and SFDVKD. The CDR3 loop is CATSVRLAGGPI.

The gene calls are TRBV11-1 and TRBJ2-1, with 7 bases matching TRBD1. V lost 5 bases to trimming and J lost 0 bases; unmatched junction nucleotides: 7. This CDR3 has 16 amino acids. The V gene's germline CDR1 is SGHAT and CDR2 FQDESV (reference sequence). CDR3 DNA sequence: TGTGCCAGCAGCCAAGCAGGGGGAAGCTCCTACAATGAGCAGTTCTTC. This codes for CASSQAGGSSYNEQFF.

This clone has a single count. This chain uses TRBV27 with TRBJ2-7, with D perhaps TRBD1 (6 bases). Looked up from germline, CDR1 is MNHEY and CDR2 is SMNVEV (reference sequence). The V end was cut by 5 bases, the J end by 1 base, with 18 bases between. This CDR3 is built from 16 residues. The CDR3 protein is CASSPFQGLGSYEQYF. The CDR3 region has the DNA TGTGCCAGCAGTCCCTTTCAGGGGTTGGGGTCCTACGAGCAGTACTTC.

The rearrangement joins TRBV7-9 to TRBJ2-1; the match to TRBD2 covers 7 bases. Germline lookup yields CDR1 SEHNR and CDR2 FQNEAQ (reference sequence). With 5 bases clipped from V and 0 bases from J, the junction kept 13 bases outside the gene matches. The CDR3 extends over 18 amino acids. The CDR3 DNA sequence: TGTGCCAGCAGCCCTTCTGCCCGACTAGCCCGCTCCTACAATGAGCAGTTCTTC. Amino acid sequence: CASSPSARLARSYNEQFF.

This chain connects TRBV5-5 to TRBJ1-2; maybe TRBD1 (5 bases). V gave up 3 bases and J gave up 8 bases, with 20 bases separating them. Per the germline V gene, CDR1 is SGHKS and CDR2 is YYEKEE (reference sequence). The CDR3 covers 15 residues. This chain's CDR3 is CASSWLMGGRGGYTF. The DNA for the CDR3 is TGTGCCAGCAGCTGGCTGATGGGGGGGAGAGGCGGCTACACCTTC.

The chain has TRBV7-9 and TRBJ2-1, with D possibly being TRBD2 (6 bases). The CDR3 is made up of 14 amino acids. The germline CDR1 and CDR2 sequences are SEHNR and FQNEAQ (reference sequence). V was trimmed by 5 bases and J by 8 bases, leaving 16 bases between them. In nucleotides, the CDR3 is TGTGCCAGCAGCACCCGATACACGGGAGATGAGCAGTTCTTC. This sequence encodes CASSTRYTGDEQFF.

CDR3 sequence: CASSQLQGFTDTQYF. The CDR3 DNA follows: TGCGCCAGCAGCCAGTTACAGGGATTCACAGATACGCAGTATTTT. V usage is TRBV4-1 and J usage is TRBJ2-3; tentative D call: TRBD1 (6 bases). V lost 3 bases to trimming and J lost 2 bases, with 12 bases between them. The germline CDR1 and CDR2 sequences are MGHRA and YSYEKL. The CDR3 runs to 15 residues.

The chain carries TRBV18 and TRBJ2-7, with 10 bases aligning to TRBD1. J gave up 2 bases and V 3 bases, and 4 bases lay outside the gene matches. Germline CDR1 is KGHSH and CDR2 is LQKENI. This CDR3 contains 15 residues. The DNA of the CDR3 is TGTGCCAGCTCACCTCGGGACAGGGGACCCTACGAGCAGTACTTC. Protein: CASSPRDRGPYEQYF.

The chain joins TRBV7-6 to TRBJ2-5; TRBD2 might be the D (7 bases). Trimming took off 3 bases at V and 5 bases at J, with 16 bases between the two ends. Germline V gene sequence: CDR1 SGHVS, CDR2 FNYEAQ. There are 15 residues in the CDR3. The CDR3 region has the DNA TGTGCCAGCAGCTTTGGTGGGGGGGCCGTCGAGACCCAGTACTTC. It is translated as CASSFGGGAVETQYF.

The chain uses TRBV4-2 and TRBJ2-7; tentatively, D is TRBD1 (6 bases). This CDR3 has 16 amino acids. Trimming stripped 1 base from V and 0 bases from J, with 13 bases between. The germline V gene has CDR1 LGHNA and CDR2 YNFKEQ. CDR3 sequence (DNA): TGTGCCAGCAGCCAAGTGGGGGCGAGGGGCTCCTACGAGCAGTACTTC. The encoded protein is CASSQVGARGSYEQYF.

The genes are TRBV3-1 (or the pseudogene TRBV3-2) and TRBJ2-1; no reliable D call. CDR3 length: 17 residues. V was trimmed by 1 base and J by 0 bases, leaving 13 bases between them. Germline V gene lookup returns CDR1 LGHDT and CDR2 YNNKEL (reference sequence). The CDR3 region has the DNA TGTGCCAGCAGCCAAGGCGTCACCGGGTTCTCCTACAATGAGCAGTTCTTC. Protein: CASSQGVTGFSYNEQFF.

This clone was found a few times. The chain recombines TRBV27 with TRBJ2-2, with D maybe TRBD1 (9 bases). CDR1 and CDR2 (germline): MNHEY, SMNVEV (reference sequence). This CDR3 is built from 20 residues. Trimming cost V 5 bases and J 4 bases, with 29 bases left between them. DNA for the CDR3: TGTGCCAGCAGTCGAACCGCCCTAAGTGCGGGGGGACAGGGCACCGGGGAGCTGTTTTTT. It codes for CASSRTALSAGGQGTGELFF.

V gene TRBV4-1 combines with J gene TRBJ2-3; TRBD2 is a possible D gene (5 bases). The germline gives CDR1 MGHRA, CDR2 YSYEKL. This CDR3 spans 16 amino acids. The V and J ends lost 4 bases and 2 bases respectively, with 16 bases between them. The CDR3 coding sequence is TGCGCCAGCAGCCTAGAAGCGGTACCAAACACAGATACGCAGTATTTT. Encoded protein: CASSLEAVPNTDTQYF.

J is TRBJ1-2 and V is TRBV28; D is unresolved. CDR3 size: 14 residues. Deletions cut 2 bases from V and 4 bases from J, with 11 bases between. Per germline, CDR1 MDHEN and CDR2 SYDVKM. The DNA for the CDR3 is TGTGCCAGCAGTTTAGTTCGGGGAGGCTATGGCTACACCTTC. Translated: CASSLVRGGYGYTF.